This TCR beta chain comes out of a study of T cells in Graves' hyperthyroidism and ophthalmopathy. At the level of the study: Peripheral blood was taken when the disease was first diagnosed, before any treatment began. General study results and limits: It was a median approximately 6.9 months before onset that the model predicted ophthalmopathy.

From RNA transcripts, TCR beta CDR3 regions were amplified. The HTBI set primed first-round TCR CDR3 RT-PCR. TCRdb fed the multiplex PCR reads into MiXCR, producing one record per CDR3 protein. The sample gives 640,000 or so distinct CDR3 sequences, more than 13% of which show up once; 7.1% is in the top ten. This clonotype was seen repeatedly, ten times or more. Its specificity is unknown. Material for sequencing was blood. The sequence was obtained from a woman younger than 30 with Graves' ophthalmopathy.

The CDR3 nucleotides read TGTGCCAGCACCACCGGGAGCGATACGCAGTATTTT. Translated: CASTTGSDTQYF. V and J are TRBV28 and TRBJ2-3, with TRBD2 as a possible D gene (6 bases). Germline values: CDR1 MDHEN, CDR2 SYDVKM. Trimming stripped 7 bases from V and 6 bases from J, with 11 bases between. The CDR3 spans 12 residues.